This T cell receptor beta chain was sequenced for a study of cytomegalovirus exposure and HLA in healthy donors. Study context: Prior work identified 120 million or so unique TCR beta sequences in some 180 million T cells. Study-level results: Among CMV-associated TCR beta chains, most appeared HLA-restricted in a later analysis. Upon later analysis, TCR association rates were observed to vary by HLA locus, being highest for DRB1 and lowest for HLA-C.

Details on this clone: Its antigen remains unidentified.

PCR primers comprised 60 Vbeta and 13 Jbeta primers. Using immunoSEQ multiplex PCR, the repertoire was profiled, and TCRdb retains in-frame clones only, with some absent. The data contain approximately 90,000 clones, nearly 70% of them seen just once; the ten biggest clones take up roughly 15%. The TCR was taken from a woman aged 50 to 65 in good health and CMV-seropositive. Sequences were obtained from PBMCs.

CDR3 sequence (DNA): TGTGCCAGCAGGCCGGGACAGATGAACACTGAAGCTTTCTTT. It translates to CASRPGQMNTEAFF. V usage is TRBV6-6 and J usage is TRBJ1-1; 7 bases line up with TRBD1. This CDR3 contains 14 residues. The V and J ends lost 6 bases and 0 bases, in that order; junction bases with no gene match: 4. Germline V gene data show CDR1 as MNHNY and CDR2 as SVGAGI (reference sequence).